Presented here are 32 T cell receptor beta chains from one specimen sequenced in a study of blood T cell repertoires in COVID-19. The repertoire was sequenced with immunoSEQ multiplex PCR; TCRdb's copy has only in-frame clones and lacks some. The table lists 200,000 to 250,000 clones, roughly 88% of them singletons. Sequencing input: peripheral blood. The origin of the receptors is a woman aged 30 to 39 with COVID-19, enrolled during active disease.

The genes are TRBV5-1 and TRBJ1-5; possible D gene TRBD1, 5 bases. V lost 0 bases to trimming and J lost 1 base, with 35 bases between them. The CDR3 is made up of 24 amino acids. CDR1 is SGHRS and CDR2 is YFSETQ in the germline V gene. The CDR3: CASSLVFLGHPARLGGISNQPQHF. The CDR3 coding sequence is TGCGCCAGCAGCTTGGTATTTTTGGGCCACCCGGCAAGATTGGGGGGGATCAGCAATCAGCCCCAGCATTTT.

The chain links TRBV5-1 to TRBJ1-5; the D gene is possibly TRBD1 (5 bases). Per germline, CDR1 SGHRS and CDR2 YFSETQ. This CDR3 has 15 amino acids. The germline V and J ends were trimmed by 4 bases and 0 bases, with 11 bases remaining between them. CDR3: CASSRGTNSNQPQHF. In DNA form, the CDR3 reads TGCGCCAGCAGCAGGGGAACTAATAGCAATCAGCCCCAGCATTTT.

The chain couples TRBV5-8 to TRBJ2-2; 8 bases match TRBD2. Per the germline V gene, CDR1 is SGHTS and CDR2 is YDEGEE. The CDR3 spans 15 residues. V shed 4 bases and J 5 bases; nucleotides not matched to a gene: 7. The CDR3 coding sequence is TGTGCCAGCAGCCGGCGGGGGGTAGGGACCGGGGAGCTGTTTTTT. Its protein product is CASSRRGVGTGELFF.

This clone was recorded a few times. The gene calls are TRBV6-4 and TRBJ2-1, with 9 positions matching TRBD2. Looked up from germline, CDR1 is MRHNA and CDR2 is SNTAGT. Trimming took 2 bases from V and 5 from J; bases not matched to a gene: 4. The CDR3 totals 15 residues. Here the CDR3 DNA reads TGTGCCAGCAGTGACGGGCTAGCGGGAAACAATGAGCAGTTCTTC. Its translation is CASSDGLAGNNEQFF.

The J gene is TRBJ1-5, the V gene TRBV5-1, with D possibly TRBD1 on 5 matching bases. In germline, CDR1 is SGHRS, CDR2 YFSETQ. V dropped 5 bases and J dropped 4 bases, with 16 bases sitting between them. CDR3 length: 15 amino acids. The CDR3 sequence: CASRIGVTENQPQHF. CDR3 DNA sequence: TGCGCCAGCAGGATTGGGGTGACAGAGAATCAGCCCCAGCATTTT.

The V gene is TRBV7-8, the J gene TRBJ1-1; 9 bases fit TRBD1. This CDR3 has 14 residues. Per germline, CDR1 SGHVS and CDR2 FQNEAQ. Germline trimming cut 4 bases from V and 3 bases from J; bases unmatched to any gene: 3. This chain's CDR3 is CASSYRDRDTEAFF. In DNA form, the CDR3 reads TGTGCCAGCAGCTACCGGGACAGGGACACTGAAGCTTTCTTT.

V gene TRBV28 combines with J gene TRBJ2-7; D possibly corresponds to TRBD2 (6 bases). The germline V gene has CDR1 MDHEN and CDR2 SYDVKM. V dropped 6 bases and J dropped 0 bases, with 21 bases sitting between them. The CDR3 extends over 17 amino acids. CDR3 nucleotide sequence: TGTGCCAGCAGCGACCTAGGAGGGGCCACCCGCTCCTACGAGCAGTACGTC. Its translation is CASSDLGGATRSYEQYV.

The chain recombines TRBV27 with TRBJ2-7; 8 bases are a match to TRBD1. V lost 8 bases to trimming and J lost 6 bases; unmatched junction nucleotides: 9. Germline CDR1 MNHEY, CDR2 SMNVEV (reference sequence). This CDR3 contains 13 residues. CDR3 sequence (DNA): TGTGCCAGCCGAGGGACAGGAGGCTCCGAGCAGTACGTC. As protein: CASRGTGGSEQYV.

This clone was counted once. This rearrangement joins TRBV11-2 to TRBJ2-7, with D perhaps matching TRBD1 (7 bases). V was clipped by 4 bases and J by 5 bases, with 18 bases between them. The length of the CDR3 is 15 residues. Germline V gene lookup returns CDR1 SGHAT and CDR2 FQNNGV. The CDR3 DNA follows: TGTGCCAGCAGCTCTTGGGGGGACAGAACTAACGAGCAGTACTTC. Its protein is CASSSWGDRTNEQYF.

The chain uses TRBV4-3 and TRBJ1-2; perhaps TRBD1 as D (6 bases). Germline CDR1 reads LGHNA; CDR2 reads YSLEER. V was shortened by 0 bases and J by 2 bases, with 16 bases between the two germline ends. The CDR3 sequence is 17 residues long. CDR3 coding DNA: TGCGCCAGCAGCCAAGAGGAACCAGGGGCTTTCAACTATGGCTACACCTTC. Protein sequence: CASSQEEPGAFNYGYTF.

This chain links TRBV5-1 with TRBJ2-2, with 9 nucleotides matching TRBD2. In germline, CDR1 is SGHRS, CDR2 YFSETQ. The ends lost 3 bases at V and 3 bases at J; junction bases unmatched: 6. This CDR3 has 16 amino acids. CDR3 in DNA: TGCGCCAGCAGCTGGTGGGCTAGCGGGGACACCGGGGAGCTGTTTTTT. Protein product: CASSWWASGDTGELFF.

J is TRBJ1-2 and V is TRBV24-1; D remains ambiguous. V lost 9 bases, J lost 4 bases, and 11 bases lay in between. The length of the CDR3 is 12 residues. Germline CDR1 KGHDR, CDR2 SFDVKD. CDR3 residues: CATSPNGYGYTF. The CDR3 DNA reads TGTGCCACCTCTCCCAACGGCTATGGCTACACCTTC.

The chain carries TRBV6-5 and TRBJ2-5, with D perhaps TRBD1 (6 bases). Trimming shortened V by 2 bases and J by 0 bases, and 10 bases separated the two germline ends. The CDR3 covers 15 residues. Germline V gene sequence: CDR1 MNHEY, CDR2 SVGAGI. This CDR3 is CASSYQGMYQETQYF. The CDR3 DNA is TGTGCCAGCAGTTACCAGGGGATGTACCAAGAGACCCAGTACTTC.

The rearrangement joins TRBV10-3 to TRBJ2-3; tentatively, D is TRBD2 (7 bases). The CDR3 has 16 residues. Germline V lookup: CDR1 ENHRY, CDR2 SYGVKD. Trimming cost V 5 bases and J 3 bases, with 18 bases left between them. CDR3 amino acids: CAISNSLGRGTDTQYF. DNA of the CDR3: TGTGCCATCAGTAACTCTTTGGGGAGGGGGACAGATACGCAGTATTTT.

This clone was observed many times. The rearrangement uses TRBV11-1 and TRBJ1-1; D unclear. This CDR3 has 15 amino acids. CDR1 SGHAT and CDR2 FQDESV come from the germline V gene (reference sequence). V gave up 1 base and J gave up 0 bases, with 9 bases separating them. The DNA for the CDR3 is TGTGCCAGCAGCTTAGACAGCAATATGAACACTGAAGCTTTCTTT. It specifies CASSLDSNMNTEAFF. Complete variable domain (other parts from reference TRBV11-1 and TRBJ1-1): EAEVAQSPRYKITEKSQAVAFWCDPISGHATLYWYRQILGQGPELLVQFQDESVVDDSQLPKDRFSAERLKGVDSTLKIQPAELGDSAMYLCASSLDSNMNTEAFFGQGTRLTVV.

The rearrangement links TRBV5-4 to TRBJ2-2; tentative D call: TRBD2 (6 bases). Trimming pared 4 bases from V and 7 bases from J, leaving 17 bases between. CDR1 and CDR2 (germline): SGHNT, YYREEE (reference sequence). The CDR3 is made up of 15 amino acids. CDR3 sequence (DNA): TGTGCCAGCAGCCCCCGGGACTCAAGGATCGGGGAGCTGTTTTTT. Its protein product is CASSPRDSRIGELFF.

This chain links TRBV5-6 with TRBJ1-2, with 8 bases aligning to TRBD1. The V and J ends lost 4 bases and 0 bases, in that order; junction bases with no gene match: 11. Germline loops: CDR1 SGHDT, CDR2 YYEEEE. The CDR3 totals 17 residues. The chain's CDR3 is CASSAGNAQGANYGYTF. For the CDR3, the DNA is TGTGCCAGCAGCGCTGGCAACGCACAGGGGGCTAACTATGGCTACACCTTC.

This chain uses TRBV30 with TRBJ1-1, with 7 bases aligning to TRBD1. The ends lost 3 bases at V and 7 bases at J; junction bases unmatched: 5. Looked up from germline, CDR1 is GTSNPN and CDR2 is SVGIG (reference sequence). The length of the CDR3 is 12 residues. This chain's CDR3 is CAWRTGRVEAFF. In nucleotides, the CDR3 is TGTGCCTGGAGGACAGGGCGGGTTGAAGCTTTCTTT. Based on the CDR3 plus reference TRBV30 and TRBJ1-1, the full variable domain is SQTIHQWPATLVQPVGSPLSLECTVEGTSNPNLYWYRQAAGRGLQLLFYSVGIGQISSEVPQNLSASRPQDRQFILSSKKLLLSDSGFYLCAWRTGRVEAFFGQGTRLTVV.

This clone has just one count. The V and J genes are TRBV20-1 and TRBJ1-1; D unclear. The CDR3 totals 11 residues. The germline V and J ends were trimmed by 6 bases and 5 bases, with 10 bases remaining between them. Germline CDR1 reads DFQATT; CDR2 reads SNEGSKA (reference sequence). CDR3 in amino acids: CSAGSGTEAFF. CDR3 nucleotides: TGCAGTGCGGGCAGCGGGACTGAAGCTTTCTTT.

This clone was seen only once. The chain joins TRBV4-3 to TRBJ2-1; the D gene is possibly TRBD2 (5 bases). The CDR3 is made up of 14 amino acids. V was cut by 4 bases and J by 4 bases, with 11 bases left in between. Germline CDR1 reads LGHNA; CDR2 reads YSLEER. The CDR3 sequence: CASSPSDFYNEQFF. The CDR3 DNA reads as TGCGCCAGCAGCCCCTCGGACTTTTACAATGAGCAGTTCTTC.

The rearrangement links TRBV9 to TRBJ1-2; D possibly corresponds to TRBD1 (5 bases). The CDR3 has 14 residues. The germline CDR1 and CDR2 sequences are SGDLS and YYNGEE. Deletions cut 3 bases from V and 8 bases from J, with 17 bases between. The chain's CDR3 is CASSASRAEGGYTF. In nucleotides, the CDR3 is TGTGCCAGCAGCGCTAGCCGAGCGGAGGGGGGCTACACCTTC. Complete variable domain (other parts from reference TRBV9 and TRBJ1-2): DSGVTQTPKHLITATGQRVTLRCSPRSGDLSVYWYQQSLDQGLQFLIQYYNGEERAKGNILERFSAQQFPDLHSELNLSSLELGDSALYFCASSASRAEGGYTFGSGTRLTVV.

J is TRBJ2-7 and V is TRBV7-2; the D gene is possibly TRBD2 (7 bases). CDR3 length equals 13 residues. CDR1 and CDR2 from the germline V gene are SGHTA and FQGNSA. V lost 8 bases and J 4 bases, leaving 15 bases between the germline ends. The CDR3 reads CASDRGGDYEQYF. DNA of the CDR3: TGTGCCAGCGATCGAGGGGGGGATTACGAGCAGTACTTC.

The V and J genes are TRBV7-6 and TRBJ2-2; 11 positions match TRBD2. The CDR3 covers 19 residues. V lost 5 bases, J lost 1 base, and 12 bases stayed unmatched. Germline V gene data show CDR1 as SGHVS and CDR2 as FNYEAQ. The CDR3: CASSHKPLAGVGNTGELFF. The CDR3 DNA reads TGTGCCAGCAGCCACAAGCCACTAGCGGGAGTGGGGAACACCGGGGAGCTGTTTTTT. Supplemented by reference TRBV7-6 and TRBJ2-2, the full variable domain reads GAGVSQSPRYKVTKRGQDVALRCDPISGHVSLYWYRQALGQGPEFLTYFNYEAQQDKSGLPNDRFSAERPEGSISTLTIQRTEQRDSAMYRCASSHKPLAGVGNTGELFFGEGSRLTVL.

The chain links TRBV11-2 to TRBJ2-5, with a tentative D call TRBD2 (6 bases). The CDR3 loop spans 13 amino acids. Trimming pared 4 bases from V and 5 bases from J, leaving 11 bases between. Germline CDR1 and CDR2: SGHAT and FQNNGV. The CDR3 nucleotides are TGTGCCAGCAGCTCCCGCCGGGGGGAGACCCAGTACTTC. Translation: CASSSRRGETQYF. Complete variable domain (other parts from reference TRBV11-2 and TRBJ2-5): EAGVAQSPRYKIIEKRQSVAFWCNPISGHATLYWYQQILGQGPKLLIQFQNNGVVDDSQLPKDRFSAERLKGVDSTLKIQPAKLEDSAVYLCASSSRRGETQYFGPGTRLLVL.

The V and J genes are TRBV30 and TRBJ2-1; no firm D call. The V gene's germline CDR1 is GTSNPN and CDR2 SVGIG (reference sequence). V lost 4 bases and J lost 4, with 5 bases in between. The CDR3 is made up of 11 amino acids. The DNA for the CDR3 is TGTGCCTGGACGGAGTACAATGAGCAGTTCTTC. It yields the protein CAWTEYNEQFF.

V is TRBV6-5 and J is TRBJ2-1; no reliable D call. CDR1 and CDR2 from the germline V gene are MNHEY and SVGAGI. The CDR3 is made up of 14 amino acids. V gave up 6 bases and J gave up 8 bases, with 17 bases separating them. The CDR3 region is CASRRQIEWDEQFF. The CDR3 DNA follows: TGTGCCAGCAGGCGACAAATCGAATGGGATGAGCAGTTCTTC.

V gene TRBV12-3 or TRBV12-4 combines with J gene TRBJ1-1; 10 nucleotides align to TRBD1. V lost 8 bases and J lost 7; bases outside the gene matches: 7. The CDR3 length is 13 residues. CDR3 sequence (DNA): TGTGCCAGCCGCCTTGGGGACAGGGGTGAAGCTTTCTTT. It specifies CASRLGDRGEAFF.

The chain uses TRBV7-9 and TRBJ2-7, with 7 bases lining up with TRBD1. Losses at the gene ends were 5 bases for V and 1 base for J; bases not matched to a gene: 11. Germline assignment: CDR1 SEHNR and CDR2 FQNEAQ (reference sequence). CDR3 length equals 16 residues. In nucleotides, the CDR3 is TGTGCCAGCAGCCTAGGACCGGGACAGCCATCCTACGAGCAGTACTTC. This codes for CASSLGPGQPSYEQYF.

The chain carries TRBV4-3 and TRBJ2-3; tentative D call: TRBD1 (5 bases). The CDR3 runs 15 residues. Trimming removed 11 bases at V and 2 bases at J, with 20 bases between. Germline V lookup: CDR1 LGHNA, CDR2 YSLEER. DNA of the CDR3: TGCGCCGCAGGGCTTAACCTACGATCCACAGATACGCAGTATTTT. Translation gives CAAGLNLRSTDTQYF.

The chain carries TRBV7-8 and TRBJ1-1; D remains ambiguous. Germline lookup yields CDR1 SGHVS and CDR2 FQNEAQ. The CDR3 loop spans 14 amino acids. V was cut by 1 base and J by 0 bases, with 6 bases left in between. The CDR3 here is CASSLESMNTEAFF. The CDR3 nucleotides read TGTGCCAGCAGCTTAGAATCAATGAACACTGAAGCTTTCTTT. The full variable domain, completed using reference TRBV7-8 and TRBJ1-1, is GAGVSQSPRYKVAKRGQDVALRCDPISGHVSLFWYQQALGQGPEFLTYFQNEAQLDKSGLPSDRFFAERPEGSVSTLKIQRTQQEDSAVYLCASSLESMNTEAFFGQGTRLTVV.

This clone turned up a few times. The CDR3 DNA reads TGTGCCAGCAGCCTCATACCCGACAGGGGGCGGGAGACCCAGTACTTC. Encoded protein: CASSLIPDRGRETQYF. The rearrangement links TRBV7-8 to TRBJ2-5; 10 bases agree with TRBD1. CDR3 length equals 16 residues. Germline V gives CDR1 SGHVS, CDR2 FQNEAQ. The V segment lost 5 bases and the J segment 5 bases; nucleotides outside the gene matches: 11.

Only a few counts were recorded for this clone. V gene TRBV5-8 combines with J gene TRBJ2-1; TRBD2 is a possible D gene (5 bases). Germline V gives CDR1 SGHTS, CDR2 YDEGEE. The CDR3 loop spans 15 amino acids. The V end lost 4 bases, the J end lost 4 bases, and 15 bases lay between the germline ends. The CDR3 DNA is TGTGCCAGCAGCCCGCTAGCTCCGGGATACAATGAGCAGTTCTTC. This encodes CASSPLAPGYNEQFF.